This T cell receptor beta chain was profiled in a study of T cell responses to AZD1222 COVID-19 vaccine. After removal of 1 base from V and 5 bases from J, the junction contained 4 bases not matched to a gene. This CDR3 contains 14 residues. CDR1 is MNHEY, CDR2 SVGAGI, per germline. Method: immunoSEQ multiplex PCR; TCRdb's copy keeps in-frame clones and lacks some. The table has around 150,000 clones, roughly 82% seen once. V is TRBV6-5 and J is TRBJ1-1; 7 bases are a match to TRBD1. The input for sequencing was peripheral blood, taken on day 0 of AZD1222 vaccination. This sequence originates from an adult in good health. CDR3 DNA: TGTGCCAGCAGTTACTTTTCAGGGGGGACTGAAGCTTTCTTT. Translating gives CASSYFSGGTEAFF.